A single T cell receptor beta chain is shown here with its context. After removal of 6 bases from V and 0 bases from J, the junction contained 6 bases not matched to a gene. Germline values: CDR1 MNHNY, CDR2 SVGAGI (reference sequence). The CDR3 contains 16 residues. This sample is part of a study of blood T cell repertoires in COVID-19. Data came from immunoSEQ multiplex PCR; TCRdb stores just in-frame clones and leaves some out. The sample lists about 110,000 clones, 88% occurring once. The sequenced sample was peripheral blood. The rearrangement links TRBV6-6 to TRBJ2-2; 8 bases align to TRBD2. This sequence was found in a human donor in a cohort sampled during active COVID-19. The CDR3 sequence is CASSPGGAPNTGELFF. The CDR3, as DNA: TGTGCCAGCAGCCCCGGGGGGGCCCCGAACACCGGGGAGCTGTTTTTT.